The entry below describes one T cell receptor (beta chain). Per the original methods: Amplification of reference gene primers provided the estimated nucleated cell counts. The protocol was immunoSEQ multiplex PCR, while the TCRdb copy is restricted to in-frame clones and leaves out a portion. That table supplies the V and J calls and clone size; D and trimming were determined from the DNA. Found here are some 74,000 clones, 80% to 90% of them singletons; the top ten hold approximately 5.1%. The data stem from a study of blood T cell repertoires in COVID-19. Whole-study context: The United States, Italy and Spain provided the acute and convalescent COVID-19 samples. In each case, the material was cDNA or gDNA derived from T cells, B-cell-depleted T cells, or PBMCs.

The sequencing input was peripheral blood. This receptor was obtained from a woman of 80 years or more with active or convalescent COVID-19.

The DNA for the CDR3 is TGTGCCAGCAGTGACGGGCAGGGGATCGGTGGCTACACCTTC. Its translation: CASSDGQGIGGYTF. The chain links TRBV2 to TRBJ1-2, with a possible D match to TRBD1 (6 bases). In germline, CDR1 is SNHLY, CDR2 FYNNEI. Trimming shortened V by 3 bases and J by 7 bases, and 15 bases separated the two germline ends. CDR3 size: 14 residues.